A selection of T cell receptor beta chains follows, all from one sample in a study of CD8+ T cells in alopecia areata. Method: immunoSEQ multiplex PCR; TCRdb's copy keeps in-frame clones and lacks some. Among around 70,000 clones, roughly 30% were seen once, and the ten largest hold under 15%. The sample consisted of CD8+ T cells sorted from blood, taken at week 4, from a patient treated with tofacitinib. These TCRs come from a human donor with alopecia areata. CDR3s include the opening cysteine and the closing phenylalanine or tryptophan. A D gene is named only where the DNA matches it firmly. Not every row has a clone size; where given, it reads once, few, many or a size class.

CDR3 DNA	CDR3 protein	CDR3 length	V gene	D gene	clone size	J gene
TGTGCCACCAGCAGAGGCTCGACAGGAATCCAAGAGACCCAGTACTTC	CATSRGSTGIQETQYF	16	TRBV15	NA	NA	TRBJ2-5
TGTGCCAGCAGCCTAAACCCGGGACAGACCTACGAGCAGTACTTC	CASSLNPGQTYEQYF	15	TRBV5-4	TRBD1	NA	TRBJ2-7
TGCAGCGTTGAAGTGGGAACAGGGTGGTACGAGCAGTACTTC	CSVEVGTGWYEQYF	14	TRBV29-1	NA	NA	TRBJ2-7
TGTGCCAGCAGTTCCGGACAGATGAACACTGAAGCTTTCTTT	CASSSGQMNTEAFF	14	TRBV27	NA	few	TRBJ1-1
TGTGCCTGGAAGGCCTCAAACTATGGCTACACCTTC	CAWKASNYGYTF	12	TRBV30	NA	NA	TRBJ1-2
TGCGCCAGCAGCCCCGGGGTAGCGGGATTCGAGCAGTACTTC	CASSPGVAGFEQYF	14	TRBV5-1	TRBD2	few	TRBJ2-7
TGCAGCGTTGAAATCCTGTCCTTGAGCGAGCAGTTCTTC	CSVEILSLSEQFF	13	TRBV29-1	NA	NA	TRBJ2-1
TGTGCCAGCAGTGCCCTTTCCTTCTCTGGCACAGATACGCAGTATTTT	CASSALSFSGTDTQYF	16	TRBV27	NA	NA	TRBJ2-3
TGTGCCTGGAGTGTAGGAATTGGGGATCAGCCCCAGCATTTT	CAWSVGIGDQPQHF	14	TRBV30	NA	NA	TRBJ1-5
TGCAGCGTTACACTAGCGGGAGTATTTGAGGAGCTGTTTTTT	CSVTLAGVFEELFF	14	TRBV29-1	TRBD2	NA	TRBJ2-2
TGCGCCAGCAGCTCCGTCGCAGGTTCTCTCAGTGAAAAACTGTTTTTT	CASSSVAGSLSEKLFF	16	TRBV5-1	NA	NA	TRBJ1-4
TGCAGCGTTGTCGGGGGGTACAATGAGCAGTTCTTC	CSVVGGYNEQFF	12	TRBV29-1	TRBD2	NA	TRBJ2-1
TGTGCCAGCAGTTTCAGACAGCGGTACGAGCAGTACTTC	CASSFRQRYEQYF	13	TRBV27	NA	few	TRBJ2-7
TGCAGCGTTGTCGATCCGCGGGAGAAGGATGAGCAGTTCTTC	CSVVDPREKDEQFF	14	TRBV29-1	TRBD2	NA	TRBJ2-1
TGTGCCAGTAGTATACGCCCGGTCGAGCTCGGCTACACCTTC	CASSIRPVELGYTF	14	TRBV19	NA	NA	TRBJ1-2
TGTGCCAGTAGTATAGGCGGGAGTTACCATGAGCAGTTCTTC	CASSIGGSYHEQFF	14	TRBV19	TRBD2	NA	TRBJ2-1
TGTGCCAGCACCTCCCGGGCGGCAGAGACCCAGTACTTC	CASTSRAAETQYF	13	TRBV7-9	NA	few	TRBJ2-5
TGCAGCGTTGCCGGTGGGCTAGCGGGACTCCGCCCCAACCCAGATACGCAGTATTTT	CSVAGGLAGLRPNPDTQYF	19	TRBV29-1	TRBD2	NA	TRBJ2-3
TGTGCCAGCAGCGTAGATCAGGGAACCATGAGGGAGCAGTACTTC	CASSVDQGTMREQYF	15	TRBV9	NA	NA	TRBJ2-7
TGCAGCGCCCCCGGACTAGCGGGAAATGAGCAGTTCTTC	CSAPGLAGNEQFF	13	TRBV29-1	TRBD2	NA	TRBJ2-1
TGCGCCAGCCGACCGCAGGGGGCGAGCCCAATCGCTAACTATGGCTACACCTTC	CASRPQGASPIANYGYTF	18	TRBV5-1	TRBD1	NA	TRBJ1-2
TGCAGCGTTCGGACCGGCGGGGAGCTGTTTTTT	CSVRTGGELFF	11	TRBV29-1	NA	few	TRBJ2-2
TGTGCCAGCAGTGAGTGGCACAGTAAGCAAGAGACCCAGTACTTC	CASSEWHSKQETQYF	15	TRBV2	NA	NA	TRBJ2-5
TGTGCCAGCAGCCCCTTGAGGGGATTAAACACCGGGGAGCTGTTTTTT	CASSPLRGLNTGELFF	16	TRBV7-9	NA	NA	TRBJ2-2
TGTGCCAGCAGCTTAGTGGGCACTAATGAGCAGTTCTTC	CASSLVGTNEQFF	13	TRBV11-2	NA	NA	TRBJ2-1
TGTGCCTGGAGTGTACCGGAGGGGGCCAACGTCCTGACTTTC	CAWSVPEGANVLTF	14	TRBV30	NA	few	TRBJ2-6
TGTGCCAGCAGCTCCCCCGGGACAGACCCCTACAATGAGCAGTTCTTC	CASSSPGTDPYNEQFF	16	TRBV11-2	TRBD1	NA	TRBJ2-1
TGTGCCAGCAGCAAGACTAGCGGGCTCCAAGAGACCCAGTACTTC	CASSKTSGLQETQYF	15	TRBV7-9	TRBD2	many	TRBJ2-5
TGTGCCAGCGCACTTGGACTAGCGGGAGCTCCGGGCATTCAGTACTTC	CASALGLAGAPGIQYF	16	TRBV19	TRBD2	NA	TRBJ2-4
TGTGCCAGCATGGGACAGGGCTACAATGAGCAGTTCTTC	CASMGQGYNEQFF	13	TRBV7-9	TRBD1	NA	TRBJ2-1
TGCAGCGTTGAAGGAATGGGCAGGGCAACCCCCGGGGAGCTGTTTTTT	CSVEGMGRATPGELFF	16	TRBV29-1	NA	NA	TRBJ2-2
TGTGCCAGCAGCTCAAGGGACGCCCGGGGGACCCAGTACTTC	CASSSRDARGTQYF	14	TRBV11-2	NA	NA	TRBJ2-5
TGTGCCTGGACCGGGAGGATGTTGAACACTGAAGCTTTCTTT	CAWTGRMLNTEAFF	14	TRBV30	NA	few	TRBJ1-1
TGCAGCGTTGAAGATGGGGCGCGGGGGCTTAGGGCAGATACGCAGTATTTT	CSVEDGARGLRADTQYF	17	TRBV29-1	NA	once	TRBJ2-3
TGCAGCGTATCCGGGACAAAACACTATGGCTACACCTTC	CSVSGTKHYGYTF	13	TRBV29-1	NA	NA	TRBJ1-2
TGCAGCGTGCGCGAAGGAGCAGGCTACACCTTC	CSVREGAGYTF	11	TRBV29-1	NA	few	TRBJ1-2
TGTGCCAGCAGCTTAGGACCGACGGGAGGGAATGAGCAGTTCTTC	CASSLGPTGGNEQFF	15	TRBV11-3	TRBD2	NA	TRBJ2-1
TGTGCCAGCAGCTTAAGGGACATATCCTACGAGCAGTACTTC	CASSLRDISYEQYF	14	TRBV7-4	NA	NA	TRBJ2-7
TGTGCCAGCCGGGGGACAGGGGACTATGGCTACACCTTC	CASRGTGDYGYTF	13	TRBV27	TRBD1	NA	TRBJ1-2
TGTGCCTGGAGTTTAGGACAGTTCTACGAGCAGTACTTC	CAWSLGQFYEQYF	13	TRBV30	NA	few	TRBJ2-7
TGTGCCAGCAGAATCCGACAGGGTAACCATGGCTACACCTTC	CASRIRQGNHGYTF	14	TRBV6-5	TRBD1	NA	TRBJ1-2
TGTGCCAGCAGCCTGCTTGCCTCTGGGGCCAACGTCCTGACTTTC	CASSLLASGANVLTF	15	TRBV5-4	NA	few	TRBJ2-6
TGTGCCAGCAGCGTAGCCGCGTCCGTCCTGACTTTC	CASSVAASVLTF	12	TRBV9	NA	few	TRBJ2-6
TGTGCCAGCAGCATAGCCGGGACAGGGACGGGATCCTACGAGCAGTACTTC	CASSIAGTGTGSYEQYF	17	TRBV7-9	TRBD1	NA	TRBJ2-7
TGTGCCAGCCTTAGCGAGAGCTCCTACAATGAGCAGTTCTTC	CASLSESSYNEQFF	14	TRBV25-1	NA	NA	TRBJ2-1
TGCAGCGTTGAAGGGGGCCGGGAAAACACAGATACGCAGTATTTT	CSVEGGRENTDTQYF	15	TRBV29-1	NA	few	TRBJ2-3
TGTGCCTGCCATTTGGGGTACAATGAGCAGTTCTTC	CACHLGYNEQFF	12	TRBV30	NA	NA	TRBJ2-1
TGCGCCAGCAGCCCCCCGCAGAACACTGAAGCTTTCTTT	CASSPPQNTEAFF	13	TRBV4-1	NA	NA	TRBJ1-1
TGTGCCAGCAGCCCAAGAGAAGAGACCCAGTACTTC	CASSPREETQYF	12	TRBV11-2	NA	few	TRBJ2-5